The 11 T cell receptor beta chains presented below share a single source sample, sequenced in a study of blood T cell repertoires in COVID-19. Profiling relied on immunoSEQ multiplex PCR, and the TCRdb table lists in-frame clones only, not all of them. Counted here are some 110,000 clones, about 85% occurring once; the ten biggest clones make up approximately 1.3%. Input material: peripheral blood. These receptor sequences come from a man aged 40-50 years with acute or convalescent COVID-19.

V gene TRBV6-6 combines with J gene TRBJ1-1; no reliable D call. This CDR3 has 13 residues. Germline loops: CDR1 MNHNY, CDR2 SVGAGI (reference sequence). Trimming removed 4 bases from V and 1 base from J, with 7 bases in between. The CDR3 sequence: CASSSEANTEAFF. CDR3 DNA sequence: TGTGCCAGCAGTTCTGAAGCGAACACTGAAGCTTTCTTT.

The CDR3 DNA is TGTGCCAGCAGCATCCTCCTAGCGGGGACCTTCAATGAGCAGTTCTTC. Translation: CASSILLAGTFNEQFF. This chain connects TRBV11-2 to TRBJ2-1, with TRBD2 identical over 9 bases. CDR3 length: 16 amino acids. Germline-derived CDR1 and CDR2 are SGHAT and FQNNGV. The V segment lost 5 bases and the J segment 6 bases; nucleotides outside the gene matches: 11.

The rearrangement uses TRBV28 and TRBJ2-7, with TRBD1 as a possible D gene (5 bases). From germline, CDR1 is MDHEN and CDR2 SYDVKM. This CDR3 comprises 13 residues. Trimming removed 6 bases from V and 6 bases from J, with 15 bases in between. The CDR3 DNA reads as TGTGCCAGCAGACCTACAGGCTTAGGCGAGCAGTACTTC. Translated: CASRPTGLGEQYF.

The chain uses TRBV9 and TRBJ2-1; weak D call: TRBD2 (5 bases). This CDR3 spans 13 amino acids. Germline V gene sequence: CDR1 SGDLS, CDR2 YYNGEE. V was clipped by 7 bases and J by 6 bases, with 14 bases between them. The CDR3 DNA reads TGTGCCAGCTCCACATCTAGCATCAATGAGCAGTTCTTC. Residues: CASSTSSINEQFF.

This sequence joins TRBV3-1 (or the pseudogene TRBV3-2) and TRBJ1-6; D ambiguous. V was shortened by 0 bases and J by 6 bases, with 15 bases between the two germline ends. CDR1 LGHDT and CDR2 YNNKEL come from the germline V gene (reference sequence). This CDR3 has 17 residues. CDR3 in amino acids: CASSQEWRANFNSPLHF. CDR3 DNA sequence: TGTGCCAGCAGCCAAGAATGGCGGGCGAATTTTAATTCACCCCTCCACTTT.

The V gene is TRBV19, the J gene TRBJ2-7, with TRBD1 as a possible D gene (9 bases). This CDR3 contains 19 residues. The V gene's germline CDR1 is LNHDA and CDR2 SQIVND (reference sequence). V shed 4 bases and J shed 0 bases, with 25 bases lying between them. The CDR3 DNA reads as TGTGCCAGTAGTACCACCGGGACAGGGCGGAGCGGGAGCTCCTACGAGCAGTACTTC. Translation: CASSTTGTGRSGSSYEQYF.

Details on this clone: In the same sample, other DNA sequences code for this CDR3. J is TRBJ1-2 and V is TRBV6-6; D is unclear. In germline, CDR1 is MNHNY, CDR2 SVGAGI (reference sequence). The CDR3 contains 11 residues. Trimming took off 6 bases at V and 4 bases at J, with 6 bases between the two ends. CDR3 DNA sequence: TGTGCCAGCAGGGGCTCCTATGGCTACACCTTC. Its translation: CASRGSYGYTF.

This chain uses TRBV27 with TRBJ2-1; TRBD2 agrees at 12 bases. V lost 7 bases, J lost 13 bases, and 11 bases stayed unmatched. The germline V gene encodes CDR1 MNHEY and CDR2 SMNVEV (reference sequence). The CDR3 length is 14 residues. The CDR3: CASTPDKTSGSQFF. The CDR3 nucleotides are TGTGCCAGCACCCCAGACAAGACTAGCGGGAGTCAGTTCTTC.

The chain employs TRBV7-9 and TRBJ1-4; 7 bases fit TRBD1. Germline trimming cut 1 base from V and 8 bases from J; bases unmatched to any gene: 7. Germline V lookup: CDR1 SEHNR, CDR2 FQNEAQ (reference sequence). This CDR3 has 15 amino acids. CDR3 region: CASSLGRQGGEKLFF. CDR3 nucleotides: TGTGCCAGCAGCTTAGGCCGACAGGGCGGCGAAAAACTGTTTTTT.

The rearrangement uses TRBV4-3 and TRBJ1-1; 7 positions match TRBD1. Losses at the gene ends were 0 bases for V and 4 bases for J; bases not matched to a gene: 2. This CDR3 has 14 amino acids. Germline loops: CDR1 LGHNA, CDR2 YSLEER. The CDR3 DNA sequence: TGCGCCAGCAGCCAAGAGGCAGGGGGCACTGAAGCTTTCTTT. It yields the protein CASSQEAGGTEAFF.

For this clone: Different DNA sequences within this sample yield the same CDR3. V usage is TRBV2 and J usage is TRBJ2-3; 12 bases are a match to TRBD2. J was trimmed by 4 bases and V by 5 bases; bases with no gene match: 1. The germline V gene has CDR1 SNHLY and CDR2 FYNNEI. The CDR3 runs to 14 residues. The CDR3 DNA reads TGTGCCAGCAGTCGGACTAGCGGGGCAGATACGCAGTATTTT. It encodes CASSRTSGADTQYF.